Below are 24 T cell receptor beta chains sequenced from a single sample in a study of blood T cells in healthy people across ages. The authors ran a second PCR of about 7 to 12 cycles using a sample-barcoded 5' primer and a J-beta primer mix. TCRdb processed the 5' RACE reads anew with MiXCR; each CDR3 protein has one entry. The data hold 630,000 or so distinct CDR3 sequences, with 32% observed a single time. The material sequenced was blood. The receptors come from an elderly woman in good health.

There are many counts of this clonotype. The chain links TRBV14 to TRBJ1-2, with D uncertain. The CDR3 has 12 amino acids. The germline gives CDR1 SGHDN, CDR2 FVKESK. Deletions cut 3 bases from V and 12 bases from J, with 14 bases between. CDR3 sequence (DNA): TGTGCCAGCAGCCAGCTTGGGGTAACTCACACCTTC. Amino acid sequence: CASSQLGVTHTF.

The V gene is TRBV5-1, the J gene TRBJ1-4, with a weak D call TRBD1 (5 bases). With 3 bases removed from V and 8 bases from J, the gap between germline ends came to 14 bases. Germline loops: CDR1 SGHRS, CDR2 YFSETQ. CDR3 size: 14 residues. The CDR3 is CASSYLGVGEKLFF. The CDR3 DNA is TGCGCCAGCAGCTACCTGGGGGTAGGCGAAAAACTGTTTTTT. Full variable domain (rest looked up from reference TRBV5-1 and TRBJ1-4): KAGVTQTPRYLIKTRGQQVTLSCSPISGHRSVSWYQQTPGQGLQFLFEYFSETQRNKGNFPGRFSGRQFSNSRSEMNVSTLELGDSALYLCASSYLGVGEKLFFGSGTQLSVL.

This clonotype was counted ten times or more. This chain uses TRBV5-5 with TRBJ2-3; no clear D. The V gene lost 0 bases and the J gene lost 7 bases, with 15 bases spanning the gap. Germline V lookup: CDR1 SGHKS, CDR2 YYEKEE (reference sequence). The CDR3 extends over 15 amino acids. The CDR3 DNA sequence: TGTGCCAGCAGCTTGGAAGGCCCAACGGTGAATACGCAGTATTTT. It translates to CASSLEGPTVNTQYF.

Turning to this clonotype: Since a much larger clone is just one base distant, this may be a read error. This chain links TRBV7-8 with TRBJ1-5; 9 nucleotides line up with TRBD1. Germline CDR1 is SGHVS and CDR2 is FQNEAQ. The CDR3 spans 15 residues. The CDR3 DNA reads as TGTGCCAGCAGCCCTCGACAGGGGGGCAATCGGCCCCAGCATTTT. It specifies CASSPRQGGNRPQHF.

The rearrangement uses TRBV7-3 and TRBJ2-2; TRBD1 matches 7 bases. This CDR3 has 17 residues. The ends lost 5 bases at V and 6 bases at J; junction bases unmatched: 15. Germline CDR1 SGHTA, CDR2 FQGTGA. CDR3 nucleotides: TGTGCCAGCAGCCCAAACAGGGGCTATGGAGGCCCCGGGGAGCTGTTTTTT. Translating it yields CASSPNRGYGGPGELFF.

This sequence joins TRBV5-1 and TRBJ2-3; the match to TRBD2 covers 13 bases. V trimming: 7 bases; J trimming: 0 bases; junction bases outside the gene matches: 8. The CDR3 runs 17 residues. Germline V gene sequence: CDR1 SGHRS, CDR2 YFSETQ. This CDR3 is CASHRLAGGRSTDTQYF. The CDR3 DNA is TGCGCCAGCCACCGACTAGCGGGGGGCCGTAGCACAGATACGCAGTATTTT.

At least ten counts were recorded for this clonotype. The chain joins TRBV6-6 to TRBJ2-7, with D possibly being TRBD1 (5 bases). This CDR3 is built from 13 residues. Germline CDR1 and CDR2: MNHNY and SVGAGI (reference sequence). The germline V and J ends were trimmed by 2 bases and 7 bases, with 12 bases remaining between them. DNA for the CDR3: TGTGCCAGCAGTTACGGGCAGGGTGGGGAGCAGTACTTC. This gives the protein CASSYGQGGEQYF.

This clonotype was seen more than once but under ten times. The rearrangement links TRBV4-2 to TRBJ2-3; 7 bases are a match to TRBD2. There are 18 residues in the CDR3. The trim removed 0 bases at V and 2 bases at J, leaving 11 bases unmatched. Per germline, CDR1 LGHNA and CDR2 YNFKEQ. CDR3 sequence reads: CASSQEERGGADTDTQYF. CDR3 nucleotides: TGTGCCAGCAGCCAAGAGGAGAGGGGAGGGGCAGACACAGATACGCAGTATTTT.

This clonotype was seen a few times. This chain uses TRBV7-2 with TRBJ1-1, with TRBD1 as a possible D gene (5 bases). Germline assignment: CDR1 SGHTA and CDR2 FQGNSA. V was shortened by 8 bases and J by 5 bases, with 15 bases between the two germline ends. The CDR3 spans 13 residues. The CDR3 nucleotides read TGTGCCAGCGCCGTCGGGACGATGACTGAAGCTTTCTTT. It specifies CASAVGTMTEAFF.

This clonotype was observed at least ten times. The chain combines TRBV5-1 with TRBJ2-1; maybe TRBD2 (5 bases). The germline V gene has CDR1 SGHRS and CDR2 YFSETQ. V shed 4 bases and J shed 0 bases, with 17 bases lying between them. The CDR3 consists of 17 residues. CDR3 sequence (DNA): TGCGCCAGCAGCATGGGCCGACGGGGAAGCTCCTACAATGAGCAGTTCTTC. Protein: CASSMGRRGSSYNEQFF.

This chain joins TRBV10-3 and TRBJ2-7; 11 bases agree with TRBD2. The assigned J gene may be wrong: the sequence end matches TRBJ2-5 better. Germline assignment: CDR1 ENHRY and CDR2 SYGVKD. CDR3 size: 15 residues. CDR3 DNA sequence: TGTGCCATCAGTAATAGCGGGGGGGCAGGTGAGACCCAGTACTTC. This sequence encodes CAISNSGGAGETQYF.

CDR3 nucleotides: TGCGCCAGCAGCGAGAAGGGACAGGGATCTTCACCCCTCCACTTT. Protein sequence: CASSEKGQGSSPLHF. V gene TRBV5-1 combines with J gene TRBJ1-6; 9 bases are shared with TRBD1. V trimming: 4 bases; J trimming: 9 bases; junction bases outside the gene matches: 8. This CDR3 is 15 amino acids long. Germline CDR1 and CDR2: SGHRS and YFSETQ.

This clonotype was picked up a small number of times. CDR3: CASSIGAGDGEQFF. The CDR3 DNA sequence: TGTGCCAGTAGTATTGGGGCGGGGGACGGTGAGCAGTTCTTC. The chain joins TRBV19 to TRBJ2-1; 7 bases map to TRBD2. CDR1 and CDR2 from the germline V gene are LNHDA and SQIVND (reference sequence). The CDR3 spans 14 residues. The ends lost 3 bases at V and 9 bases at J; junction bases unmatched: 8.

V usage is TRBV2 and J usage is TRBJ2-7; D uncertain. V dropped 4 bases and J dropped 2 bases, with 12 bases sitting between them. CDR3 length: 14 amino acids. Germline lookup yields CDR1 SNHLY and CDR2 FYNNEI. The CDR3 DNA reads as TGTGCCAGCAGTGGAATGGCCTTTCCCTACGAGCAGTACTTC. It is translated as CASSGMAFPYEQYF.

The V and J genes are TRBV7-2 and TRBJ2-1; D uncertain. There are 11 residues in the CDR3. V shed 2 bases and J shed 8 bases, with 4 bases lying between them. The V gene's germline CDR1 is SGHTA and CDR2 FQGNSA. The CDR3 nucleotides read TGTGCCAGCAGCTTATTCTATGAGCAGTTCTTC. Amino acid sequence: CASSLFYEQFF.

This clonotype has just a few counts. With a much larger clone just one base away, this may be a read error. This chain links TRBV7-3 with TRBJ2-1; 8 nucleotides match TRBD2. V lost 5 bases, J lost 13 bases, and 16 bases stayed unmatched. The germline V gene has CDR1 SGHTA and CDR2 FQGTGA. There are 15 residues in the CDR3. CDR3 amino acids: CASSVLGGGKETQFF. CDR3 nucleotides: TGTGCCAGCAGCGTCCTTGGCGGGGGGAAAGAGACCCAGTTCTTC. Using reference TRBV7-3 and TRBJ2-1 for the parts outside the CDR3, the full variable domain is GAGVSQTPSNKVTEKGKYVELRCDPISGHTALYWYRQSLGQGPEFLIYFQGTGAADDSGLPNDRFFAVRPEGSVSTLKIQRTERGDSAVYLCASSVLGGGKETQFFGPGTRLTVL.

Ten or more counts support this clonotype. J is TRBJ2-7 and V is TRBV20-1, with D unresolved. Trimming cost V 6 bases and J 0 bases, with 15 bases left between them. CDR1 and CDR2 (germline): DFQATT, SNEGSKA (reference sequence). The CDR3 covers 14 residues. The CDR3 loop is CSAYQSGSSYEQYF. In nucleotides, the CDR3 is TGCAGTGCGTACCAATCTGGTAGCTCCTACGAGCAGTACTTC.

This clonotype was observed at least ten times. The chain carries TRBV6-6 and TRBJ1-6; D is possibly TRBD1 (5 bases). V was pared by 0 bases and J by 8 bases, with 11 bases between. The CDR3 extends over 15 amino acids. Germline V gives CDR1 MNHNY, CDR2 SVGAGI (reference sequence). In nucleotides, the CDR3 is TGTGCCAGCAGTTACTCGAAGGGGCCGGATTCACCCCTCCACTTT. This translates into CASSYSKGPDSPLHF.

This clonotype has ten or more counts. The chain joins TRBV30 to TRBJ2-1; the D is unclear. The CDR3 runs to 10 residues. Trimming stripped 3 bases from V and 5 bases from J, with 2 bases between. CDR1 and CDR2 from the germline V gene are GTSNPN and SVGIG (reference sequence). The chain's CDR3 is CAWSDNEQFF. The DNA of the CDR3 is TGTGCCTGGAGCGACAATGAGCAGTTCTTC.

This clonotype was seen a handful of times. CDR3 loop: CASSRRGPGTDTQYF. In nucleotides, the CDR3 is TGTGCCAGCAGTCGTCGAGGGCCGGGCACAGATACGCAGTATTTT. The chain couples TRBV27 to TRBJ2-3; maybe TRBD2 (5 bases). Trimming stripped 5 bases from V and 1 base from J, with 13 bases between. Germline V gene lookup returns CDR1 MNHEY and CDR2 SMNVEV (reference sequence). The CDR3 sequence is 15 residues long.

Ten or more counts support this clonotype. V is TRBV20-1 and J is TRBJ2-3, with D possibly TRBD2 on 6 matching bases. V gave up 5 bases and J gave up 2 bases, with 17 bases separating them. This CDR3 has 15 residues. The germline V gene has CDR1 DFQATT and CDR2 SNEGSKA (reference sequence). The chain's CDR3 is CSAPQRGGNTDTQYF. CDR3 nucleotides: TGCAGTGCTCCCCAACGGGGCGGGAACACAGATACGCAGTATTTT.

This clonotype was picked up many times. This chain connects TRBV7-2 to TRBJ2-3; D perhaps matches TRBD2 (5 bases). Germline CDR1 SGHTA, CDR2 FQGNSA. This CDR3 is built from 17 residues. V dropped 5 bases and J dropped 2 bases, with 20 bases sitting between them. The DNA of the CDR3 is TGTGCCAGCAGCCCGGGGTGGGTAGAGACCGCCACAGATACGCAGTATTTT. Translation gives CASSPGWVETATDTQYF.

This clonotype has a count of ten or more. CDR3 DNA sequence: TGTGCCAGCAGCCAAATAAACACAGATACGCAGTATTTT. It is translated as CASSQINTDTQYF. The chain uses TRBV3-1 and TRBJ2-3, with D uncertain. The CDR3 is 13 residues long. V lost 2 bases and J lost 2, with 5 bases in between. Germline CDR1 reads LGHDT; CDR2 reads YNNKEL (reference sequence).

This clonotype has ten or more counts. The gene calls are TRBV10-3 and TRBJ2-5, with a possible D match to TRBD1 (6 bases). V lost 4 bases, J lost 3 bases, and 9 bases lay in between. This CDR3 has 13 amino acids. Looked up from germline, CDR1 is ENHRY and CDR2 is SYGVKD. CDR3 region: CAISAAGEETQYF. The DNA of the CDR3 is TGTGCCATCAGTGCCGCAGGGGAAGAGACCCAGTACTTC.